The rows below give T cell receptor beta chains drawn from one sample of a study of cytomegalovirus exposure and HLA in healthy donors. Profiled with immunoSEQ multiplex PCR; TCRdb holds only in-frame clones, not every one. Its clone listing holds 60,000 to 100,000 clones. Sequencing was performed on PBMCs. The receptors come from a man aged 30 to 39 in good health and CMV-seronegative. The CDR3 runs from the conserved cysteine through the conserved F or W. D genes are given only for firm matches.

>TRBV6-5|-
CASSYLTGKSYEQYF
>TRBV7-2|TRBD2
CASSLELAASYEQYF
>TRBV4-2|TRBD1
CASSQGTGAYGYTF
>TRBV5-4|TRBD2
CASSLRSGGLYEQYF
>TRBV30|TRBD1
CAWSTTGRAYGYTF
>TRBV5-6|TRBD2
CASSLASPLAGYNEQFF
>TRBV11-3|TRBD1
CASSLDPRTGEPFF
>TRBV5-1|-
CASSLAPPQETQYF
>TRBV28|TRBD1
CASSLLGTGNGELFF
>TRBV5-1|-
CASSPAGGVGGYTF
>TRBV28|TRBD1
CASTRTPPGQGNNQPQHF
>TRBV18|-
CASSPPGRANTGELFF
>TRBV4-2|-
CASSQDDSTGANVLTF
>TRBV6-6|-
CASRNREKLFF
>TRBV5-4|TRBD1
CASSFGQGQPQHF
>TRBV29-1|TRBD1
CSVLTGQGAHEQYF
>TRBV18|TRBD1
CASSPYDRADNIQYF
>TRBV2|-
CASSDSQEINEKLFF
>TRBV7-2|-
CASSRDFGTDTQYF
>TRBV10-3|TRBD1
CAISEDPGQGNYGYTF
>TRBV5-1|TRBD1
CASSSFLQGDSGTEAFF
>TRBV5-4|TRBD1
CASSLWDREQYGYTF
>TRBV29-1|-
CSVETLGGRGYNEQFF
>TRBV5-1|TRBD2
CASSLVLAGETQYF
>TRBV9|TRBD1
CASSFQGEETQYF
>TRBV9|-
CASSALPGGDTQYF
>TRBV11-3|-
CASSSSVYYNEQFF
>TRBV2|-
CASSPWREDTEAFF
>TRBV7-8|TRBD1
CASSLAAQGASPLHF
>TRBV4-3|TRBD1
CASSQVPGQAFNEKLFF
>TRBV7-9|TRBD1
CASSLVGTGVKETQYF